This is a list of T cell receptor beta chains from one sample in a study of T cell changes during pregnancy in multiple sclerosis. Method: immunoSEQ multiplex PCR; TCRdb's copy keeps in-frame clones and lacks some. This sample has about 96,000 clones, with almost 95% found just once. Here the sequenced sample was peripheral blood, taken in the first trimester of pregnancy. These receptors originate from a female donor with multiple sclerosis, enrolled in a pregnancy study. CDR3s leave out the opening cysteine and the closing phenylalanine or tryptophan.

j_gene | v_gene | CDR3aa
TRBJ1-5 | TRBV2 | ASSYGQPQH
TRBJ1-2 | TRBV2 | ASTLTRTGEAYGYT
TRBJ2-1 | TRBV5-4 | ASSSPGLAVTNEQF
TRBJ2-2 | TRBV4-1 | ASSLTGGVGELF
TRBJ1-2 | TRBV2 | ASTRDYGYT
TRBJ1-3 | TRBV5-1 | ASSFDRGSGNTIY
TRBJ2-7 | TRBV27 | ASSLWAGGRYEQY
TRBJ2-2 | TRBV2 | ASSEATGPARELF
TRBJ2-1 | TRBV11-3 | ASSLANNEQF
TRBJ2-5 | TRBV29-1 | SVSDRGHETQY
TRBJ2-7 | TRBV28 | ASSQTGTSSSKQY
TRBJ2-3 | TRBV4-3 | ASSRSLANVDHADTQY
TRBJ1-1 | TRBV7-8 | ASSLTGSEAF
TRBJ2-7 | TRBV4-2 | ASSRGKGDEQY
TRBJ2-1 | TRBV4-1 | ASSQDPNRGLLMTQF
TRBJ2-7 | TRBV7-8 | ASRPSKYISYEQY
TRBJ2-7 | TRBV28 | ASSLSYRQASTYEQY
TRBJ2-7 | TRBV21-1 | ASSKTPEVATGFSYEQY
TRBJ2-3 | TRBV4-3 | ASSQDPPRQGVTDTQY
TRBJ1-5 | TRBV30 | AWTPGTGRIQPQH
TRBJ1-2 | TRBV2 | AILTGPYGYT
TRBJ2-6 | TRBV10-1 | ASSESSSNSGANVLT
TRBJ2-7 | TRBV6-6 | ASSNRDRGLHEQY
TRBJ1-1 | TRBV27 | ASSRQLNTEAF
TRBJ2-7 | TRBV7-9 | ASSHPRGSEQY
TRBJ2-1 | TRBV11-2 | ASSLTSGYNEQF
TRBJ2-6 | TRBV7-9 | ASSLLAFDGRNGANVLT
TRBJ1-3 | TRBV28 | ASRTGGAPSGNTIY
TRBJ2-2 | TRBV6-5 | PPKNTGELF
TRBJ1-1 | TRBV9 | ASSFAGNTEAF
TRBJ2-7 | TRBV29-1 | SVCTRDRVSYEQY
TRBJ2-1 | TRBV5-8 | ASSLGGGASSYNEQF
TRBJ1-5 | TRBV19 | ASSIAGVENQPQH
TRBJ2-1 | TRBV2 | ASSIAGGNEQF
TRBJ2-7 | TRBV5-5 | ASSLVGGLYEQY
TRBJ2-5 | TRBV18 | ASSPPGGRETQY
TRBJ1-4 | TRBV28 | ASLPGLNEKLF
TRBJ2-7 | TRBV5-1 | ASSNGSSTSYEQY
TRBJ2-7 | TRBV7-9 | ASEGAPYEQY
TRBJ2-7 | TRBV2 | ASSSGTGWYEQY
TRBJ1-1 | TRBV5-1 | ASSLGQGYRDTEAF